This T cell receptor beta chain came from a study of T cell changes during pregnancy in multiple sclerosis (dated by TCRdb to between 2018 and 2021). Regarding the study in general: The study examined how the T cell repertoire changed over the course of pregnancy in women with multiple sclerosis.

This clone was observed a handful of times. This receptor's antigen is unknown. Base quality data are lacking; no much larger clone is found one base away. Trimming costs V 7 bases and J 0 bases, and their ends lie 12 bases apart. Including the terminal cysteine and phenylalanine, the CDR3 comprises 14 residues. The entry retains the CDR3 DNA only, 42 bases that are in frame from base 1. The germline V gene provides CDR1 MDHEN and CDR2 SYDVKM. Library preparation employed the immunoSEQ multiplex PCR assay. Sourced from immuneACCESS, this table was stored by TCRdb with only in-frame sequences that have V and J called. A share of the clones is absent; for the studies checked, an unresolved V gene accounts for under half, and the remainder has no known explanation. This sample holds tens of thousands of clones; about 96% were observed only once. The top ten clones comprise roughly 2.3% of the sample.

The sequencing used CD8+ T cells from peripheral blood mononuclear cells, collected after pregnancy. The rearrangement joined TRBV28 to TRBJ1-1; no D gene can be assigned with confidence. The sequence derives from a female donor with multiple sclerosis, enrolled in a pregnancy study. The CDR3 here reads CASKEIALNTEAFF. The nucleotide sequence is TGTGCCAGCAAAGAGATCGCCTTGAACACTGAAGCTTTCTTT.